This is a list of T cell receptor beta chains from one sample in a study of blood T cell repertoires in COVID-19. Measured with immunoSEQ multiplex PCR; TCRdb has only the in-frame clones, and not every one. The data show 25,000 to 30,000 clones, approximately 91% seen once. Sequenced: peripheral blood. The receptors were sampled from a man between 65 and 85 years old with active COVID-19. Each CDR3 is given with its conserved first and last residue. The D gene is left open where the match is weak. Clone size appears in some rows only: once, few, many, or a class for an expanded clone.

clone size	V gene	D gene	J gene	CDR3 protein	CDR3 DNA
.	TRBV10-3	.	TRBJ2-5	CAISVTLQETQYF	TGTGCCATCAGTGTGACACTTCAAGAGACCCAGTACTTC
.	TRBV5-1	TRBD2	TRBJ2-3	CASSWGTSGSTDTQYF	TGCGCCAGCAGCTGGGGGACTAGCGGGAGCACAGATACGCAGTATTTT
few	TRBV29-1	.	TRBJ1-2	CSVFSGKVLYGYTF	TGCAGCGTTTTCTCAGGGAAAGTTCTCTATGGCTACACCTTC
.	TRBV28	.	TRBJ2-1	CASSFAGLSSYNEQFF	TGTGCCAGCAGTTTCGCAGGATTGAGCTCCTACAATGAGCAGTTCTTC
.	TRBV27	TRBD1	TRBJ2-3	CASSEGQVLTDTQYF	TGTGCCAGCAGTGAGGGACAGGTGCTCACAGATACGCAGTATTTT
.	TRBV6-2/TRBV6-3	.	TRBJ1-5	CASSRSFLNQPQHF	TGTGCCAGCAGCCGCAGTTTCCTCAATCAGCCCCAGCATTTT
.	TRBV7-8	.	TRBJ1-1	CASSSRVNTEAFF	TGTGCCAGCAGCTCCCGGGTGAACACTGAAGCTTTCTTT
once	TRBV6-2/TRBV6-3	.	TRBJ1-2	CASSLSDYGYTF	TGTGCCAGCAGCCTCTCCGACTATGGCTACACCTTC
.	TRBV4-1	TRBD1	TRBJ2-7	CASSQVVQGPTYEQYF	TGCGCCAGCAGCCAAGTTGTACAGGGGCCCACCTACGAGCAGTACTTC
.	TRBV6-1	TRBD2	TRBJ2-7	CASSEGGLAPYEQYF	TGTGCCAGCAGTGAAGGGGGACTAGCGCCCTACGAGCAGTACTTC
.	TRBV6-1	.	TRBJ2-5	CASSESYLETQYF	TGTGCCAGCAGTGAATCGTATTTGGAGACCCAGTACTTC
.	TRBV27	TRBD2	TRBJ2-2	CASSIPGERDREWAGELFF	TGTGCCAGCAGCATCCCTGGTGAGCGGGACCGCGAATGGGCCGGGGAGCTGTTTTTT
.	TRBV18	TRBD1	TRBJ1-6	CASSPGQDNSPLHF	TGTGCCAGCTCACCGGGACAGGATAATTCACCCCTCCACTTT
once	TRBV5-1	.	TRBJ2-7	CASRSNDGVGLQYF	TGCGCCAGCAGAAGTAACGACGGGGTTGGGCTGCAGTACTTC
few	TRBV10-3	.	TRBJ2-2	CAISKDRNTGELFF	TGTGCCATCAGTAAGGACAGGAACACCGGGGAGCTGTTTTTT
.	TRBV6-1	TRBD1	TRBJ2-7	CASSDRQGVETYEQYF	TGTGCCAGCAGTGACCGACAGGGGGTGGAAACCTACGAGCAGTACTTC
.	TRBV4-1	TRBD1	TRBJ1-6	CASSQGQGTNNSPLHF	TGCGCCAGCAGCCAGGGACAGGGGACGAATAATTCACCCCTCCACTTT
.	TRBV3-1/TRBV3-2	.	TRBJ1-4	CASGNVGRGNEKLFF	TGTGCCAGCGGAAACGTCGGCAGGGGTAATGAAAAACTGTTTTTT
.	TRBV6-2/TRBV6-3	.	TRBJ1-1	CASSYSFSRFWTEAFF	TGTGCCAGCAGTTACTCTTTCTCCAGGTTTTGGACTGAAGCTTTCTTT
.	TRBV19	.	TRBJ2-3	CASSQRQRDTQYF	TGTGCCAGTAGTCAACGGCAGCGAGATACGCAGTATTTT
once	TRBV7-9	TRBD1	TRBJ1-5	CASSLGTGNQPQHF	TGTGCCAGCAGCTTAGGGACAGGGAATCAGCCCCAGCATTTT
.	TRBV6-6	.	TRBJ1-2	CASSQGDYGYTF	TGTGCCAGCAGTCAGGGAGACTATGGCTACACCTTC
.	TRBV6-2/TRBV6-3	.	TRBJ2-6	CASSGMRGYGTGANVLTF	TGTGCCAGCAGTGGGATGAGGGGGTACGGCACTGGGGCCAACGTCCTGACTTTC
.	TRBV19	.	TRBJ1-6	CASSGGSSYNSPLHF	TGTGCCAGTAGTGGGGGGAGCTCCTATAATTCACCCCTCCACTTT
.	TRBV2	TRBD1	TRBJ1-4	CASSQQGANGGKLFF	TGTGCCAGCAGCCAACAGGGGGCGAACGGTGGAAAACTGTTTTTT
.	TRBV5-4	.	TRBJ2-3	CASSLGNTGDTQYF	TGTGCCAGCAGCTTAGGGAACACAGGAGATACGCAGTATTTT
.	TRBV25-1	TRBD1	TRBJ2-2	CASSGTENTGELFF	TGTGCCAGCTCCGGGACAGAGAACACCGGGGAGCTGTTTTTT
.	TRBV30	TRBD1	TRBJ1-1	CALQGGATEAFF	TGTGCACTTCAGGGGGGTGCCACTGAAGCTTTCTTT
.	TRBV6-2/TRBV6-3	TRBD2	TRBJ2-5	CASSPRGGRETQYF	TGTGCCAGCAGCCCCCGGGGGGGCCGAGAGACCCAGTACTTC
once	TRBV7-9	.	TRBJ1-2	CASLLSEEGNYGYTF	TGTGCCAGCCTTTTGTCGGAGGAGGGTAACTATGGCTACACCTTC
.	TRBV4-1	.	TRBJ2-7	CASSPLGTFGEQYF	TGCGCCAGCAGCCCTCTGGGGACATTCGGCGAGCAGTACTTC
.	TRBV3-1/TRBV3-2	TRBD2	TRBJ2-1	CASSQSSGNYNEQFF	TGTGCCAGCAGCCAATCTAGCGGGAACTACAATGAGCAGTTCTTC
few	TRBV7-6	.	TRBJ2-1	CASSLFSGGENEQFF	TGTGCCAGCAGCTTATTCTCTGGGGGCGAGAATGAGCAGTTCTTC
.	TRBV5-1	TRBD1	TRBJ2-3	CASSLAGRGSSTDTQYF	TGCGCCAGCAGCTTGGCCGGCAGGGGGTCTAGCACAGATACGCAGTATTTT
.	TRBV12-5	.	TRBJ2-7	CASGSGPGRLSSYEQYF	TGTGCTAGTGGTTCGGGTCCGGGTAGGCTAAGCTCCTACGAGCAGTACTTC
.	TRBV7-3	.	TRBJ1-3	CASSVRQEPSGNTIYF	TGTGCCAGCAGCGTCAGACAGGAACCCTCTGGAAACACCATATATTTT
.	TRBV6-2/TRBV6-3	TRBD1	TRBJ2-1	CASSYSKGQGFF	TGTGCCAGCAGTTACTCGAAGGGACAGGGCTTCTTC
.	TRBV19	TRBD1	TRBJ1-5	CASKGTGHQPQHF	TGTGCCAGTAAGGGGACAGGCCATCAGCCCCAGCATTTT
.	TRBV4-1	.	TRBJ1-2	CASSLGHTNYGYTF	TGCGCCAGCAGCCTAGGACACACTAACTATGGCTACACCTTC
.	TRBV19	TRBD1	TRBJ1-2	CASRGQGRNYGYTF	TGTGCCAGTAGGGGACAGGGCCGGAACTATGGCTACACCTTC
.	TRBV3-1/TRBV3-2	TRBD2	TRBJ2-1	CASSQDRGEYNEQFF	TGTGCCAGCAGCCAAGATCGGGGGGAATACAATGAGCAGTTCTTC
.	TRBV6-5	TRBD1	TRBJ1-2	CASSSWDRGEDYGYTF	TGTGCCAGCAGTTCCTGGGACAGGGGAGAAGACTATGGCTACACCTTC
.	TRBV5-1	TRBD1	TRBJ1-4	CASSPGQGHISEKLFF	TGCGCCAGCAGCCCCGGACAGGGTCACATTAGTGAAAAACTGTTTTTT